These 31 T cell receptor beta chains were sequenced from one sample in a study of graft-versus-host responses after intestinal transplantation. These receptors' antigens are unknown. The repertoire was sequenced with immunoSEQ multiplex PCR; TCRdb's copy has only in-frame clones and lacks some. The repertoire consists of about 88,000 clones, with less than 95% occurring once and the leading ten covering approximately 0.32%. Sequenced material: unstimulated CD4+ T cells sorted from spleen or lymph node cells, taken before transplant. The origin of the receptors is a human donor who was the organ donor for an intestinal transplant.

Only one count was recorded for this clone. Here the CDR3 omits its conserved ending phenylalanine or tryptophan, so a read error is the likely source. The chain is built from TRBV30 and TRBJ1-2; 9 bases match TRBD1. Germline trimming cut 8 bases from V and 6 bases from J; bases unmatched to any gene: 10. CDR3 length: 13 residues. Germline values: CDR1 GTSNPN, CDR2 SVGIG (reference sequence). The CDR3, as DNA: TGTGCCATACCTTACAGGGGGCCGGATGGCTACACCTCC. Protein sequence: CAIPYRGPDGYTS.

The chain couples TRBV15 to TRBJ1-2; D is undetermined. The CDR3 extends over 14 amino acids. CDR1 LNHNV and CDR2 YYDKDF come from the germline V gene (reference sequence). Trimming pared 3 bases from V and 2 bases from J, leaving 10 bases between. The CDR3 region is CATSSGGANYGYTF. The CDR3 DNA is TGTGCCACCAGCAGTGGAGGCGCGAACTATGGCTACACCTTC. The full variable domain, completed using reference TRBV15 and TRBJ1-2, is DAMVIQNPRYQVTQFGKPVTLSCSQTLNHNVMYWYQQKSSQAPKLLFHYYDKDFNNEADTPDNFQSRRPNTSFCFLDIRSPGLGDTAMYLCATSSGGANYGYTFGSGTRLTVV.

This sequence joins TRBV30 and TRBJ1-6; D is undetermined. Germline V gene sequence: CDR1 GTSNPN, CDR2 SVGIG (reference sequence). The length of the CDR3 is 16 residues. Deletions cut 1 base from V and 4 bases from J, with 14 bases between. Here the CDR3 reads CAWSDPLTLYNSPLHF. The CDR3 region has the DNA TGTGCCTGGAGTGACCCCCTTACATTGTATAATTCACCCCTCCACTTT.

This chain connects TRBV4-1 to TRBJ2-5, with TRBD2 matching over 8 bases. CDR3 length: 16 amino acids. With V trimmed by 2 bases and J by 7 bases, 12 bases remained unmatched. Germline loops: CDR1 MGHRA, CDR2 YSYEKL. CDR3 sequence: CASSQSTSGPEGTQYF. As DNA, the CDR3 is TGCGCCAGCAGCCAAAGTACTAGCGGACCCGAAGGGACCCAGTACTTC.

The V gene is TRBV23-1, the J gene TRBJ2-1; 15 bases map to TRBD2. TRBV23-1 is labeled an ORF, and its function is uncertain. This CDR3 is built from 18 residues. J was trimmed by 7 bases and V by 6 bases; bases with no gene match: 13. Here the CDR3 DNA reads TGCGCCAGCAGCCAGGGACGGACTAGCGGGAGGGGGACGAATGAGCAGTTCTTC. It encodes CASSQGRTSGRGTNEQFF.

The chain carries TRBV19 and TRBJ1-1, with 7 nucleotides matching TRBD1. Losses at the gene ends were 8 bases for V and 5 bases for J; bases not matched to a gene: 8. The CDR3 length is 13 residues. Per germline, CDR1 LNHDA and CDR2 SQIVND (reference sequence). The chain's CDR3 is CASCRDSWTEAFF. The CDR3 bases are TGTGCCAGTTGCCGGGACAGCTGGACTGAAGCTTTCTTT.

CDR3 nucleotides: TGCGCCAGCAGCTTGACACGGTCGGGGGAGACCCAGTACTTC. It codes for CASSLTRSGETQYF. This rearrangement joins TRBV5-1 to TRBJ2-5; the D gene is possibly TRBD2 (5 bases). V was shortened by 1 base and J by 5 bases, with 12 bases between the two germline ends. Germline V gives CDR1 SGHRS, CDR2 YFSETQ. The CDR3 consists of 14 residues.

This sequence joins TRBV9 and TRBJ2-3, with 7 bases that match TRBD2. Germline CDR1 SGDLS, CDR2 YYNGEE. The V and J ends lost 3 bases and 5 bases, in that order; junction bases with no gene match: 9. The CDR3 covers 15 residues. The CDR3, as DNA: TGTGCCAGCAGCGGGGACCCGGGGGGTGTAGATACGCAGTATTTT. Amino acids: CASSGDPGGVDTQYF.

CDR3 residues: CASSLGTSGAEETQYF. The DNA of the CDR3 is TGTGCCAGCAGCTTAGGTACTAGCGGGGCAGAAGAGACCCAGTACTTC. V gene TRBV11-3 combines with J gene TRBJ2-5; 10 positions match TRBD2. CDR1 is SGHNT, CDR2 YENEEA, per germline. V trimming: 1 base; J trimming: 3 bases; junction bases outside the gene matches: 5. This CDR3 region has 16 residues.

The genes are TRBV4-2 and TRBJ2-2, with 9 positions matching TRBD2. The V segment lost 4 bases and the J segment 1 base; nucleotides outside the gene matches: 10. Germline lookup yields CDR1 LGHNA and CDR2 YNFKEQ. The CDR3 loop spans 18 amino acids. The DNA for the CDR3 is TGTGCCAGCAGCCGTGAGGCTAGCGGGACGAAGAACACCGGGGAGCTGTTTTTT. It encodes CASSREASGTKNTGELFF.

The chain uses TRBV11-2 and TRBJ2-7, with 10 bases that match TRBD2. Per the germline V gene, CDR1 is SGHAT and CDR2 is FQNNGV. The CDR3 loop spans 16 amino acids. V lost 3 bases, J lost 2 bases, and 7 bases stayed unmatched. The CDR3 here is CASSLLAGGYAYEQYF. The CDR3 nucleotides read TGTGCCAGCAGCTTGTTAGCGGGGGGATATGCCTACGAGCAGTACTTC.

J is TRBJ2-3 and V is TRBV5-1, with 7 bases matching TRBD2. The CDR3 runs to 13 residues. Germline V gene sequence: CDR1 SGHRS, CDR2 YFSETQ. J lost 12 bases, V lost 0 bases, and 7 bases had no gene match. In DNA form, the CDR3 reads TGCGCCAGCAGCTTGGACGGCGGGGGTGATCAGTATTTT. Residues: CASSLDGGGDQYF.

The chain joins TRBV11-2 to TRBJ1-5; D remains unclear. The length of the CDR3 is 13 residues. CDR1 and CDR2 from the germline V gene are SGHAT and FQNNGV. V was clipped by 2 bases and J by 5 bases, with 7 bases between them. Here the CDR3 DNA reads TGTGCCAGCAGCTTATCAGAAGATCAGCCCCAGCATTTT. This translates into CASSLSEDQPQHF.

This sequence joins TRBV18 and TRBJ1-5; tentatively, D is TRBD1 (5 bases). This CDR3 comprises 14 residues. With 1 base removed from V and 7 bases from J, the gap between germline ends came to 11 bases. Germline CDR1 reads KGHSH; CDR2 reads LQKENI. CDR3 amino acids: CASSPRGGFQPQHF. The CDR3 DNA reads as TGTGCCAGCTCACCACGCGGGGGATTCCAGCCCCAGCATTTT.

The rearrangement links TRBV21-1 to TRBJ2-5; the table assigns TRBD1, which was not confirmed against the DNA. TRBV21-1 corresponds to a pseudogene. The CDR3 is made up of 18 amino acids. The chain's CDR3 is CASSKKGDRTRSGKTQYF. The CDR3 DNA reads as TGTGCCAGCAGCAAAAAGGGGGACAGGACCAGGAGCGGGAAGACCCAGTACTTC.

This clone has only one observation. The rearrangement joins TRBV28 to TRBJ1-5, with D maybe TRBD1 (6 bases). Germline V gene lookup returns CDR1 MDHEN and CDR2 SYDVKM. Trimming left V 4 bases short and J 5 bases short, with 12 bases between. The CDR3 contains 14 residues. DNA of the CDR3: TGTGCCAGCAGTTCTCAGGGGCCATATCAGCCCCAGCATTTT. It specifies CASSSQGPYQPQHF.

The chain couples TRBV7-9 to TRBJ1-2; 8 bases align to TRBD1. The CDR3 loop spans 14 amino acids. The V and J ends lost 1 base and 4 bases, in that order; junction bases with no gene match: 2. Germline V lookup: CDR1 SEHNR, CDR2 FQNEAQ (reference sequence). The CDR3: CASSLGQGAYGYTF. The CDR3 bases are TGTGCCAGCAGCTTAGGTCAGGGGGCCTATGGCTACACCTTC.

The V gene is TRBV18, the J gene TRBJ2-1, with 8 bases fitting TRBD1. Germline V gene lookup returns CDR1 KGHSH and CDR2 LQKENI. This CDR3 has 15 amino acids. V shed 3 bases, J shed 2 bases, and the junction held 3 bases outside the gene matches. CDR3 sequence: CASSPGQGTYNEQFF. CDR3 in DNA: TGTGCCAGCTCACCCGGACAGGGAACCTACAATGAGCAGTTCTTC.

The chain is built from TRBV30 and TRBJ1-2; no definite D call. Germline CDR1 and CDR2: GTSNPN and SVGIG (reference sequence). Between the trimmed V and J ends, which lost 2 bases and 2 bases, there was a span of 9 bases. The CDR3 is 13 amino acids. CDR3 amino acids: CAWSSGENYGYTF. In DNA form, the CDR3 reads TGTGCCTGGAGTTCCGGAGAAAACTATGGCTACACCTTC.

The chain joins TRBV30 to TRBJ1-6; TRBD1 matches at 7 bases. Germline V gene sequence: CDR1 GTSNPN, CDR2 SVGIG (reference sequence). After removal of 4 bases from V and 7 bases from J, the junction contained 13 bases not matched to a gene. This CDR3 region has 16 residues. CDR3 coding DNA: TGTGCCTGGACCCTTCTCCGACAGGGTTGGAATTCACCCCTCCACTTT. Its protein product is CAWTLLRQGWNSPLHF. The complete variable domain, with remaining parts taken from reference TRBV30 and TRBJ1-6, reads SQTIHQWPATLVQPVGSPLSLECTVEGTSNPNLYWYRQAAGRGLQLLFYSVGIGQISSEVPQNLSASRPQDRQFILSSKKLLLSDSGFYLCAWTLLRQGWNSPLHFGNGTRLTVT.

The chain joins TRBV19 to TRBJ2-7; 12 bases agree with TRBD1. The CDR3 is 16 residues long. Unmatched junction bases numbered 12, after V lost 5 bases and J lost 7 bases. Germline values: CDR1 LNHDA, CDR2 SQIVND (reference sequence). The CDR3: CASSDRGTGGLGEQYF. The CDR3 bases are TGTGCCAGTAGTGACCGAGGGACAGGGGGCTTAGGGGAGCAGTACTTC.

The V gene is TRBV5-4, the J gene TRBJ1-3; D is unresolved. V lost 4 bases and J lost 4, with 15 bases in between. This CDR3 is built from 15 residues. Germline CDR1 is SGHNT and CDR2 is YYREEE (reference sequence). CDR3 DNA: TGTGCCAGCAGCGCCGTTGGAACACAGGGAAACACCATATATTTT. Its translation: CASSAVGTQGNTIYF.

The V gene is TRBV15, the J gene TRBJ1-5; TRBD1 agrees at 8 bases. Trimming took 2 bases from V and 8 from J; bases not matched to a gene: 2. Germline V gene data show CDR1 as LNHNV and CDR2 as YYDKDF (reference sequence). CDR3 size: 13 residues. CDR3 coding DNA: TGTGCCACCAGCAGACACAGGGGGGAGCCCCAGCATTTT. It codes for CATSRHRGEPQHF.

The rearrangement joins TRBV4-1 to TRBJ2-7; possibly TRBD2 for D (6 bases). V was pared by 2 bases and J by 2 bases, with 10 bases between. The CDR3 sequence is 14 residues long. Germline assignment: CDR1 MGHRA and CDR2 YSYEKL. As DNA, the CDR3 is TGCGCCAGCAGCCAAATAACTAGCCCCTACGAGCAGTACTTC. It codes for CASSQITSPYEQYF.

The chain carries TRBV6-1 and TRBJ2-7; D possibly corresponds to TRBD2 (5 bases). The CDR3 has 17 residues. V gave up 2 bases and J gave up 11 bases, with 28 bases separating them. Looked up from germline, CDR1 is MNHNS and CDR2 is SASEGT. The CDR3 coding sequence is TGTGCCAGCAGTGAACAGTTTAGTGGAGCCATTTATACGGGAAAGTACTTC. It codes for CASSEQFSGAIYTGKYF.

The chain is built from TRBV6-1 and TRBJ1-5; D is ambiguous. Germline V gives CDR1 MNHNS, CDR2 SASEGT. The length of the CDR3 is 14 residues. V shed 7 bases and J shed 4 bases, with 14 bases lying between them. This CDR3 reads CASIRGRGNQPQHF. CDR3 DNA sequence: TGTGCCAGCATCCGAGGTAGAGGGAATCAGCCCCAGCATTTT.

The chain couples TRBV5-1 to TRBJ1-4; TRBD1 is a possible D gene (6 bases). The CDR3 runs 14 residues. Trimming removed 4 bases from V and 3 bases from J, with 10 bases in between. CDR1 and CDR2 (germline): SGHRS, YFSETQ. The CDR3, as DNA: TGCGCCAGCAGCGCACAGGGTTCTAATGAAAAACTGTTTTTT. Protein: CASSAQGSNEKLFF.

This chain joins TRBV5-1 and TRBJ1-1; D possibly corresponds to TRBD1 (5 bases). Trimming shortened V by 5 bases and J by 6 bases, and 17 bases separated the two germline ends. Per the germline V gene, CDR1 is SGHRS and CDR2 is YFSETQ. The CDR3 length is 14 residues. The CDR3 is CASSSESRVAEAFF. As DNA, the CDR3 is TGCGCCAGCAGTTCAGAGAGCAGGGTCGCTGAAGCTTTCTTT.

The V call is TRBV5-1, the J call TRBJ1-1; TRBD1 agrees at 7 bases. Germline V gene sequence: CDR1 SGHRS, CDR2 YFSETQ. The CDR3 is made up of 14 amino acids. Trimming at V came to 0 bases and at J to 6 bases, leaving 5 bases not matched to a gene. DNA for the CDR3: TGCGCCAGCAGCTTGGGCGACAGGGAGGCTGAAGCTTTCTTT. Amino acid sequence: CASSLGDREAEAFF.

The chain has TRBV6-4 and TRBJ2-3; D remains unclear. Per germline, CDR1 MRHNA and CDR2 SNTAGT. Trimming cost V 5 bases and J 6 bases, with 9 bases left between them. The CDR3 loop spans 12 amino acids. The CDR3 loop is CASSPLGDTQYF. CDR3 nucleotides: TGTGCCAGCAGTCCCCTCGGGGATACGCAGTATTTT.

The chain carries TRBV28 and TRBJ1-2, with 9 nucleotides matching TRBD1. V lost 7 bases and J lost 4; bases outside the gene matches: 7. This CDR3 spans 14 amino acids. CDR1 MDHEN and CDR2 SYDVKM come from the germline V gene. In DNA form, the CDR3 reads TGTGCCAGCAAGACGGACAGGGGTGCCTATGGCTACACCTTC. It translates to CASKTDRGAYGYTF.